This T cell receptor beta chain came from a study of blood T cell repertoires in COVID-19. The repertoire was sequenced with immunoSEQ multiplex PCR; TCRdb's copy has only in-frame clones and lacks some. The table includes 91,000 or so clones, roughly 78% detected once. From germline, CDR1 is SGHRS and CDR2 YFSETQ. The germline V and J ends were trimmed by 3 bases and 3 bases, with 12 bases remaining between them. CDR3 length: 15 residues. The V and J genes are TRBV5-1 and TRBJ2-2; a weak D match, TRBD2 (6 bases). The clonotype originates from a man in his fifties or sixties with active or convalescent COVID-19. Sequenced input: peripheral blood. The CDR3 loop is CASSSLGGDTGELFF. DNA for the CDR3: TGCGCCAGCAGCTCGCTCGGGGGTGACACCGGGGAGCTGTTTTTT.